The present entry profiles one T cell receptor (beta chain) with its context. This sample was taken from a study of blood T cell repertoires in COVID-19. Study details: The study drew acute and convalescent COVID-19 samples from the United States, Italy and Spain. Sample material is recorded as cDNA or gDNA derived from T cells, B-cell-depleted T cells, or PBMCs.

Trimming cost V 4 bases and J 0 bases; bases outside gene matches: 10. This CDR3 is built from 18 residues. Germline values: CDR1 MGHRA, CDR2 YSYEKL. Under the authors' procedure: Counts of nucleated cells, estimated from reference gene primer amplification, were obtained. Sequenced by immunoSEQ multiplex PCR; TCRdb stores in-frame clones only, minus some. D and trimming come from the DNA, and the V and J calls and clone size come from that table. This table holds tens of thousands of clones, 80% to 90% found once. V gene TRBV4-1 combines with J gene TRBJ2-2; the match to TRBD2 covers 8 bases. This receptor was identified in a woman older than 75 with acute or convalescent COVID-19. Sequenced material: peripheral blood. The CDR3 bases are TGCGCCAGCAGCCGTATCAGGGCGGGGGGTGCGAACACCGGGGAGCTGTTTTTT. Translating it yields CASSRIRAGGANTGELFF.